This T cell receptor beta chain was observed in a study of cytomegalovirus exposure and HLA in healthy donors. V lost 4 bases to trimming and J lost 4 bases; unmatched junction nucleotides: 5. The germline gives CDR1 MNHEY, CDR2 SMNVEV (reference sequence). The CDR3 sequence is 17 residues long. Study-level results: Most CMV-associated TCR beta chains appeared HLA-restricted in a later analysis.

A remark on this clone: What it binds is unknown.

The study ran its PCR with 60 Vbeta and 13 Jbeta primers. Libraries were prepared by immunoSEQ multiplex PCR; TCRdb keeps only in-frame clonotypes and omits some of them. The sample has 150,000 or so clones, around three quarters seen once. The sequence was obtained from a male donor in good health and CMV-seronegative. The sample taken for sequencing was PBMCs. The J gene is TRBJ2-1, the V gene TRBV27; 15 bases are a match to TRBD2. The CDR3 loop reads CASSWTSGRAGYNEQFF. The DNA of the CDR3 is TGTGCCAGCAGTTGGACTAGCGGGAGGGCGGGGTACAATGAGCAGTTCTTC.